One and the same sample provided the 5 T cell receptor beta chains below, sequenced in a study of blood T cell repertoires in COVID-19. Some clones are missing from TCRdb's copy, which holds only in-frame ones; the method was immunoSEQ multiplex PCR. The sample holds a few hundred thousand clones, 90% seen once. The sequencing input was peripheral blood. The receptors originated from a woman in her forties with COVID-19, enrolled during active disease.

The CDR3 DNA is TGTGCCAGCAGCTTAAAAGGTTGGGGGCTAGCGGGAATGGACTACGAGCAGTACTTC. It is translated as CASSLKGWGLAGMDYEQYF. The V call is TRBV7-3, the J call TRBJ2-7; 9 bases agree with TRBD2. The V and J ends lost 1 base and 3 bases, in that order; junction bases with no gene match: 16. Germline lookup yields CDR1 SGHTA and CDR2 FQGTGA. The CDR3 has 19 amino acids. The variable domain in full, with the rest retrieved from reference TRBV7-3 and TRBJ2-7, is GAGVSQTPSNKVTEKGKYVELRCDPISGHTALYWYRQSLGQGPEFLIYFQGTGAADDSGLPNDRFFAVRPEGSVSTLKIQRTERGDSAVYLCASSLKGWGLAGMDYEQYFGPGTRLTVT.

This clone was seen just once. The rearrangement uses TRBV10-3 and TRBJ2-7; D not certain. The CDR3 totals 15 residues. Germline CDR1 is ENHRY and CDR2 is SYGVKD. V was cut by 6 bases and J by 0 bases, with 15 bases left in between. The CDR3 is CAIRHSRSPSYEQYF. For the CDR3, the DNA is TGTGCCATCAGACACAGCAGAAGTCCCTCCTACGAGCAGTACTTC.

This chain uses TRBV7-8 with TRBJ2-7, with 7 nucleotides matching TRBD1. Per germline, CDR1 SGHVS and CDR2 FQNEAQ. The CDR3 covers 16 residues. V was pared by 5 bases and J by 1 base, with 11 bases of the junction left unmatched. CDR3 in amino acids: CASSGNRQGQSYEQYF. The CDR3 DNA reads as TGTGCCAGCAGCGGAAACCGACAGGGCCAATCCTACGAGCAGTACTTC. Filled out from reference TRBV7-8 and TRBJ2-7, the complete variable domain reads GAGVSQSPRYKVAKRGQDVALRCDPISGHVSLFWYQQALGQGPEFLTYFQNEAQLDKSGLPSDRFFAERPEGSVSTLKIQRTQQEDSAVYLCASSGNRQGQSYEQYFGPGTRLTVT.

The rearrangement links TRBV4-2 to TRBJ2-7; 7 bases line up with TRBD1. Losses at the gene ends were 4 bases for V and 5 bases for J; bases not matched to a gene: 5. The CDR3 has 13 residues. Germline-derived CDR1 and CDR2 are LGHNA and YNFKEQ. The CDR3 DNA is TGTGCCAGCAGCCGAGACAGGGTGGACGAGCAGTACTTC. This sequence encodes CASSRDRVDEQYF.

V is TRBV20-1 and J is TRBJ2-5, with a possible D match to TRBD1 (5 bases). The germline gives CDR1 DFQATT, CDR2 SNEGSKA (reference sequence). Trimming left V 5 bases short and J 5 bases short, with 6 bases between. CDR3 size: 10 residues. CDR3 protein: CSASGETQYF. The DNA of the CDR3 is TGCAGTGCTTCAGGGGAGACCCAGTACTTC.